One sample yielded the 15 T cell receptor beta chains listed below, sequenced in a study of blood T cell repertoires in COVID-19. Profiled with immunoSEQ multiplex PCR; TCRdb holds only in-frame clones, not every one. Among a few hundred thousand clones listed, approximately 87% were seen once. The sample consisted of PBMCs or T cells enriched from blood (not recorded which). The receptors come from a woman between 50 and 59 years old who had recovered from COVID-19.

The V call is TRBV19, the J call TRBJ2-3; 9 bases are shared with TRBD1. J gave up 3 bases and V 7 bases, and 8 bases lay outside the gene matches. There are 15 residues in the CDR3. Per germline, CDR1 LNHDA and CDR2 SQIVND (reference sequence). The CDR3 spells CASTPDRGGTDTQYF. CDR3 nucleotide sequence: TGTGCCAGTACACCAGACAGGGGGGGAACAGATACGCAGTATTTT.

Here the CDR3 DNA reads TGTGCCAGCAGCCAACAGTCTGGAAACACCATATATTTT. Protein sequence: CASSQQSGNTIYF. The chain combines TRBV3-1 (or the pseudogene TRBV3-2) with TRBJ1-3; no definite D call. Looked up from germline, CDR1 is LGHDT and CDR2 is YNNKEL (reference sequence). CDR3 length: 13 residues. With 2 bases removed from V and 1 base from J, the gap between germline ends came to 3 bases.

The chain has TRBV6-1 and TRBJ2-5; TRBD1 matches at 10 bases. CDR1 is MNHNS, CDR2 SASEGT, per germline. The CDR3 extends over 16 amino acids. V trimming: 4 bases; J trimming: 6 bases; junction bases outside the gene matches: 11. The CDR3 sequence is CASSGLPGQGTQTQYF. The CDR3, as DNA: TGTGCCAGCAGTGGCCTACCGGGACAGGGGACGCAGACCCAGTACTTC.

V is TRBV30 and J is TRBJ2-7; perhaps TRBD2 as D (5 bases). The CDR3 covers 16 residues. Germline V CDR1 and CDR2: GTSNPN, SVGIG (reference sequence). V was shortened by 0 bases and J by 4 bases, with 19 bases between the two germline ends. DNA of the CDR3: TGTGCCTGGAGTGTTAGTAGGAGGCAGGAACCATACGAGCAGTACTTC. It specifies CAWSVSRRQEPYEQYF.

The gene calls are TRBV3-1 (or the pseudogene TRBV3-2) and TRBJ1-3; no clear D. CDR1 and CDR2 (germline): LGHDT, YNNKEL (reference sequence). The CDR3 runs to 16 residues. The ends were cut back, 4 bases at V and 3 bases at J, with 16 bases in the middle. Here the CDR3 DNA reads TGTGCCAGCAGCCCCTACGGAGGGAAAAGTGGAAACACCATATATTTT. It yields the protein CASSPYGGKSGNTIYF.

DNA of the CDR3: TGTGCCAGCAGTTTCGGCAGGGGGCCATTCTTC. Its translation: CASSFGRGPFF. The chain combines TRBV2 with TRBJ2-1; 8 bases fit TRBD1. Germline CDR1 reads SNHLY; CDR2 reads FYNNEI. This CDR3 is 11 amino acids long. J was trimmed by 16 bases and V by 5 bases; bases with no gene match: 7.

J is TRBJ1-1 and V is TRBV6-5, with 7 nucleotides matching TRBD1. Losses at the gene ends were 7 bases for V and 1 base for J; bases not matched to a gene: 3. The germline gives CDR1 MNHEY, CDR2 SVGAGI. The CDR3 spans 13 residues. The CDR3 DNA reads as TGTGCCAGCACCCCAGGGGGGAACACTGAAGCTTTCTTT. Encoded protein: CASTPGGNTEAFF.

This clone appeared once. The CDR3 protein is CATSDSNYGGNEQFF. CDR3 sequence (DNA): TGTGCCACCAGTGACTCCAACTACGGCGGCAATGAGCAGTTCTTC. This chain links TRBV24-1 with TRBJ2-1; D is unresolved. This CDR3 region has 15 residues. V dropped 4 bases and J dropped 6 bases, with 15 bases sitting between them. Germline V gene lookup returns CDR1 KGHDR and CDR2 SFDVKD.

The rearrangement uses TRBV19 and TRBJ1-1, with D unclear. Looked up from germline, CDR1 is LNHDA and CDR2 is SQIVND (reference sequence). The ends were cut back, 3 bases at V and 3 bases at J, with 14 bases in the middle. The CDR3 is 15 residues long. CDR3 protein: CASSIFDSSYTEAFF. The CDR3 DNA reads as TGTGCCAGTAGTATCTTCGACTCGTCCTACACTGAAGCTTTCTTT.

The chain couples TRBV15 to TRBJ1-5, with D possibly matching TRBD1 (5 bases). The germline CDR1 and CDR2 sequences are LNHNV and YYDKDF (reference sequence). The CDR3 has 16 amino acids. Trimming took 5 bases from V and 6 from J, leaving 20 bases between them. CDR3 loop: CATSGEVSRVIQPQHF. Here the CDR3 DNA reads TGTGCCACCAGCGGGGAAGTGAGCAGGGTGATTCAGCCCCAGCATTTT.

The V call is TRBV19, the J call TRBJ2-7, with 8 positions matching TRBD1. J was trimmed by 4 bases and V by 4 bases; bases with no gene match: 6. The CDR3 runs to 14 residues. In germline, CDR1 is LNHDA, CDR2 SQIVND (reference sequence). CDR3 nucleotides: TGTGCCAGTAGTACGACAGGGGCAGGGTACGAGCAGTACTTC. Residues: CASSTTGAGYEQYF.

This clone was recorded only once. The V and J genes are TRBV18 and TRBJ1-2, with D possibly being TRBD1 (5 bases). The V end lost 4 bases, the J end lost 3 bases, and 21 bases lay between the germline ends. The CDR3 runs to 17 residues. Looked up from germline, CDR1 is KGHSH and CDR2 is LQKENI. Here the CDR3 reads CASSLRAGVTVDYGYTF. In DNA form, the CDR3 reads TGTGCCAGCTCACTGCGTGCGGGGGTGACCGTGGACTATGGCTACACCTTC.

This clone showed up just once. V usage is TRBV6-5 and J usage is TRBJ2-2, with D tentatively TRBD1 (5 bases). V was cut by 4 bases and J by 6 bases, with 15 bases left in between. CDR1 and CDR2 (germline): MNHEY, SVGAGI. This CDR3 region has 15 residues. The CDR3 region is CASSSTGVGAGELFF. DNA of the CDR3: TGTGCCAGCAGTTCTACAGGTGTTGGGGCCGGGGAGCTGTTTTTT.

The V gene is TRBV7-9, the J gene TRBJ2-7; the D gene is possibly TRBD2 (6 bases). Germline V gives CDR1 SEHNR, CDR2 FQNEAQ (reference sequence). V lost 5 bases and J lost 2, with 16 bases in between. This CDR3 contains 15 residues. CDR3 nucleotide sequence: TGTGCCAGCAGCGCCCCTCCGGGGAGGACCTACGAGCAGTACTTC. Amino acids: CASSAPPGRTYEQYF.

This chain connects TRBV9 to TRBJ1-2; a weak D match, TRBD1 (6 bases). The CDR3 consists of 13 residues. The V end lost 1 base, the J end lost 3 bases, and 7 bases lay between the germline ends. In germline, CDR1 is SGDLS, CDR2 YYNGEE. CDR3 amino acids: CASSVRQDYGYTF. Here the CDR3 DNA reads TGTGCCAGCAGCGTAAGACAGGACTATGGCTACACCTTC. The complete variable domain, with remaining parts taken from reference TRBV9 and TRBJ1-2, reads DSGVTQTPKHLITATGQRVTLRCSPRSGDLSVYWYQQSLDQGLQFLIQYYNGEERAKGNILERFSAQQFPDLHSELNLSSLELGDSALYFCASSVRQDYGYTFGSGTRLTVV.